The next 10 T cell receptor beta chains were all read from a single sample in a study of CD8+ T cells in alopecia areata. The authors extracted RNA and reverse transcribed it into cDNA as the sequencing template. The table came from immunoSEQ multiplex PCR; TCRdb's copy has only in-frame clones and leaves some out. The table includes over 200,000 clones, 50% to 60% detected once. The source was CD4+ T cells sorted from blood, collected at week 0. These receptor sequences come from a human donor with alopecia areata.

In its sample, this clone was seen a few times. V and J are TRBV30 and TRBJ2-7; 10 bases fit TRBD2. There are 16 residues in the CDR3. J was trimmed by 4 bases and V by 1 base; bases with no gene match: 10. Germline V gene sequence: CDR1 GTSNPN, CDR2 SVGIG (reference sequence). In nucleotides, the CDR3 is TGTGCCTGGAGTGATCTTCCGGGACTAGCGAAATACGAGCAGTACTTC. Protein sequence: CAWSDLPGLAKYEQYF.

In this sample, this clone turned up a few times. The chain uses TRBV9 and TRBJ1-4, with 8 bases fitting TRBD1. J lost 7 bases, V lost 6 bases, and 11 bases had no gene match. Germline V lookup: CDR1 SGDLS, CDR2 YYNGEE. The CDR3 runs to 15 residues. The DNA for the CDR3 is TGTGCCAGCACCGACCCTCGGACAGGGCCTGAAAAACTGTTTTTT. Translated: CASTDPRTGPEKLFF.

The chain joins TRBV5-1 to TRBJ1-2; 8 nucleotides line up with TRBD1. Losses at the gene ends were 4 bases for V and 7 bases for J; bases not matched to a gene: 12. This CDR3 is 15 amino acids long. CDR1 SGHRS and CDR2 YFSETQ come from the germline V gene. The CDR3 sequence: CASSARTGSYAGYTF. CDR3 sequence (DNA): TGCGCCAGCAGCGCCAGGACAGGGTCATATGCTGGCTACACCTTC.

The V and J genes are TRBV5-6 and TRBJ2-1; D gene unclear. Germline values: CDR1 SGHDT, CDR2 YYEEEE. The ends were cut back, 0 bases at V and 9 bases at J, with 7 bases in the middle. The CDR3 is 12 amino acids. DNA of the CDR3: TGTGCCAGCAGCTTGGGACACACTGAGCAGTTCTTC. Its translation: CASSLGHTEQFF.

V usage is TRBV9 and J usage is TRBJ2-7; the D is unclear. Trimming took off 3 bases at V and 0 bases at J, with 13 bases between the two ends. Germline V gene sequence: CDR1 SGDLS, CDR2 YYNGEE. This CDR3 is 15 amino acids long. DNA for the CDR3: TGTGCCAGCAGCGCAGACCCCAGGAACTCCTACGAGCAGTACTTC. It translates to CASSADPRNSYEQYF.

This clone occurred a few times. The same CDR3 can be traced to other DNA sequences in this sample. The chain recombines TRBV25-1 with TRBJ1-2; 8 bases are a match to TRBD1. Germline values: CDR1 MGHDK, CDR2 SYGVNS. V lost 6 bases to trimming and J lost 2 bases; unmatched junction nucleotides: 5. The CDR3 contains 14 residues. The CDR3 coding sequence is TGTGCCAGCAGCAGGACAGGGCTGAACTATGGCTACACCTTC. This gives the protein CASSRTGLNYGYTF.

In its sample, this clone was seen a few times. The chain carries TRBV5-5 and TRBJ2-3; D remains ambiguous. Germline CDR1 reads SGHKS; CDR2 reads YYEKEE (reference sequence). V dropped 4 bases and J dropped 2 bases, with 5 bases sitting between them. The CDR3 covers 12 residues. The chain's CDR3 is CASSPNTDTQYF. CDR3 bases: TGTGCCAGCAGCCCAAACACAGATACGCAGTATTTT.

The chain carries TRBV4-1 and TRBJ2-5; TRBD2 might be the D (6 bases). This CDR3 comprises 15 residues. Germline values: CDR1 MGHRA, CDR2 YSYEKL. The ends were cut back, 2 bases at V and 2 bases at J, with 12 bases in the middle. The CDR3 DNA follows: TGCGCCAGCAGCCAACTGGGACTCGGACAAGAGACCCAGTACTTC. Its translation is CASSQLGLGQETQYF.

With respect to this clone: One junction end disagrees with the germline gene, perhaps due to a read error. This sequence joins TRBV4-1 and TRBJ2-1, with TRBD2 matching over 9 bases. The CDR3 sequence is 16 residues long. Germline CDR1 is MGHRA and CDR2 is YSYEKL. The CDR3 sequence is CASSQDLAGSFNEQFF. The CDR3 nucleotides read TGCGCCAGCAGCCAAGACCTAGCGGGATCCTTCAATGAGCAGTTCTTC.

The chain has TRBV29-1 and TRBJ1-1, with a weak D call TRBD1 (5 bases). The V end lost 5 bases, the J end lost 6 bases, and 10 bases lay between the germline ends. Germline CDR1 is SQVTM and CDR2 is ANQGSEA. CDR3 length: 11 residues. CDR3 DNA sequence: TGCAGCGTTTCAGGGATCTCTGAAGCTTTCTTT. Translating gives CSVSGISEAFF. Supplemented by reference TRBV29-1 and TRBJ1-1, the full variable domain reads SAVISQKPSRDICQRGTSLTIQCQVDSQVTMMFWYRQQPGQSLTLIATANQGSEATYESGFVIDKFPISRPNLTFSTLTVSNMSPEDSSIYLCSVSGISEAFFGQGTRLTVV.